The clone carrying this TCR beta chain was seen ten or more times. This entry comes from a study of blood T cells in healthy people across ages. Germline CDR1 LGHNA, CDR2 YSLEER. The CDR3 is 15 residues long. Deletions cut 1 base from V and 0 bases from J, with 10 bases between. A sample-barcoded 5' primer and a J-beta primer mix were used in a second PCR of roughly 7 to 11 cycles. In TCRdb, the 5' RACE reads were re-called with MiXCR into one record per CDR3 protein. Found here are 1.5 million to 2 million distinct CDR3 sequences, approximately 28% of them singletons; the top ten hold 7.7%. V gene TRBV4-3 combines with J gene TRBJ2-7; D remains unclear. Sequencing was performed on blood. The source is a woman aged 25-40 years in good health. This CDR3 is CASSQADTSSYEQYF. The CDR3 nucleotides are TGCGCCAGCAGCCAAGCTGACACGAGCTCCTACGAGCAGTACTTC.